The clone carrying this TCR beta chain was seen ten or more times. The time point was: pre-sensitization, week 0. Treatment here: therapeutic diphenylcyclopropenone sensitization with weekly scalp DPC. The entry originates in a study of human T cells and chemical hapten exposure. At the level of the study: Diphenylcyclopropenone was administered weekly to the scalp of patients throughout the roughly 24-week study.

The V gene lost 6 bases and the J gene lost 5 bases, with 10 bases spanning the gap. The CDR3 is 12 residues long. MiXCR, run by TCRdb on the RACE reads, gives a single entry per CDR3 protein. The data show around 300,000 distinct CDR3 sequences, with about 5% seen just once and about 8.2% held by the top ten. Sequenced here: whole blood, sampled in connection with sensitization to the hapten diphenylcyclopropenone (DPC). The sequence was collected from a woman aged 18-30 years with alopecia areata. Some clones in this sample may be carry-over from other donors' samples. V is TRBV12-3 or TRBV12-4 and J is TRBJ1-2, with D possibly TRBD1 on 5 matching bases. The CDR3 DNA is TGTGCCAGCAGCCGGGGGGGGTATGGCTACACCTTC. It specifies CASSRGGYGYTF.